This TCR beta chain was captured by sequencing in a study of blood T cell repertoires in COVID-19. Study background: Samples came from the United States, Italy and Spain, spanning acute and convalescent COVID-19. Nucleic acid was either cDNA or gDNA, and it came from T cells, B-cell-depleted T cells, or PBMCs.

This table comes from immunoSEQ multiplex PCR, and its TCRdb copy is limited to in-frame clones, with some not included. The sample carries 55,000 to 90,000 clones, 86% recorded once. This CDR3 has 13 residues. CDR1 WNHNN and CDR2 SYGVQD come from the germline V gene (reference sequence). The V and J ends lost 4 bases and 6 bases, in that order; junction bases with no gene match: 1. The chain uses TRBV10-1 and TRBJ2-1; 9 bases fit TRBD1. The source material was peripheral blood. The origin of this receptor is a woman aged 55-75 years with acute or convalescent COVID-19. CDR3 region: CASSGGQGNEQFF. CDR3 bases: TGCGCCAGCAGTGGGGGACAGGGCAATGAGCAGTTCTTC.